This TCR beta chain was captured in a study of shared clonotypes between healthy human individuals (dated by TCRdb to 2020 to 2021). General notes on the study: The cohort comprised a couple of women and a few men aged 18 to 49 years. To estimate repertoire size and how much clonotypes are shared between individuals, the study performed deep sequencing of blood TCR repertoires from five healthy adults. Between about 0.85 and 10 billion PBMCs per donor were obtained by leukapheresis. For each donor, three plates each were used for CD4 naive and CD4 memory, two plates were used for CD8 naive, and one plate was used for CD8 memory. Different laboratories and diverse techniques were used to prepare libraries and sequence TCR repertoires, to increase sequencing depth and limit assay-specific biases. General study outcomes and caveats: Because the study included a small number of donors, the genetic and exposure-history diversity represented was limited. Based on pairwise subsampling, the degree of clonotype sharing among donors was expected to be affected by sequencing depth. Incomplete sequencing was indicated by rarefaction of sorted-subset datasets, despite the large sequencing depth. Compared with non-shared clonotypes, the clonotypes found in all four sorted-subset donors had higher generation probabilities. Across a few donors, about 4.5% of naive CD4, approximately 3.5% of naive CD8, approximately 2.5% of memory CD4, and roughly 0.41% of memory CD8 clonotypes were shared. Only blood was sampled, and tissue TCR repertoires likely differ from those in blood. Naive subsets generally had larger estimated clonotype richness than memory subsets did.

Trimmed from V: 5 bases; trimmed from J: 2 bases; junction bases lacking a gene match: 5. Including cysteine and phenylalanine, the CDR3 has 15 amino acids. Of the read, only the CDR3 DNA is kept; its 45 bases are in frame from base 1. Based on the germline V gene (reference sequence), the CDR1 and CDR2 sequences are MNHEY and SMNVEV. The donors were healthy, HIV-negative adults with no recently reported acute infections or vaccinations. Every donor was a Caucasian adult living in Nashville, Tennessee, USA. The CD8 memory samples were a combination of magnetically selected CD45RO+ cells and CCR7-negative CD45RA+ effector memory (TemRA) cells. Blood was collected by leukapheresis, and PBMCs were isolated by Ficoll-Histopaque density gradient centrifugation and then cryopreserved in liquid nitrogen vapor phase. Purity and quantity of every magnetically sorted T cell population were checked by analytical flow cytometry. Genomic DNA was isolated from every sorted fraction and measured by UV absorbance on a Nanodrop 2000c.

TCR CDR3 regions were amplified from genomic DNA by multiplex PCR using the deep immunoSEQ assay. Extracted genomic DNA from each cell subset was spread evenly across all wells of several immunoSEQ 96-well plates, with each plate serving as a replicate. Each replicate PCR for sorted subsets received about 180 ng genomic DNA, equal to about 29,000 T cell genomes. The purified libraries were quantified using a Qubit 3.0 fluorometer, sized with a Bioanalyzer 2100, and then quantified again using the KAPA Library Quantification kit. Every immunoSEQ 96-well plate was sequenced on a dedicated single-read 150-cycle Illumina NextSeq 550 flow cell. Per the authors' processing: The immunoSEQ output contained only junctional sequences without quality scores, so filtering could not match that applied to full-length reads. To assign V/J genes and CDR3, sequences were annotated against IMGT germline references using PyIR, a Python wrapper for IgBLAST v1.9. Reads were removed for weak V/J assignments (E-value above 1e-6), missing CDR3, stop codons, out-of-frame junctions, or ambiguous translated residues. A V3J clonotype was defined by an identical inferred V gene, J gene, and CDR3 amino acid sequence. Percentage overlap between repertoires was calculated by dividing the number of shared unique clonotypes by the size of the smaller repertoire. Three approaches were used to assess repertoire richness: RTK rarefaction, the Chao1 estimator, and Recon v2.1 estimates of unobserved clonotypes. Generation probabilities for all TCRbeta clonotypes obtained by the gDNA method from a few donors were computed using OLGA. Held by TCRdb, this immuneACCESS table contains in-frame sequences only and omits some clones. Under half of the omission traces to an unresolved V gene where checked; the cause of the rest is unknown. That table supplies the V and J calls and clone size; D and trimming were determined from the DNA. The sample table holds more than 550,000 clones, of which roughly 91% were seen once. The ten largest clones represent about 34% of the sample.

On this clone: It lacks a known antigen. No much larger clone is present one base from it, and per-base qualities are unavailable.

The rearrangement combines TRBV27 with TRBJ2-7; TRBD2 agrees with 11 junctional bases. This TCR derives from a man between 18 and 29 years old in good health. Some clones in this sample may be carry-over from other donors' samples. Sequencing was carried out using memory CD8+ T cells from PBMCs. This specimen's cell subset or site label, interpreted: CD45RO+ cells pooled with CCR7-negative TemRA cells. The nucleotide sequence reads as follows: TGTGCCAGCAGTCCCACTAGCGGGAGCCCCTACGAGCAGTACTTC. Translated, this is CASSPTSGSPYEQYF.